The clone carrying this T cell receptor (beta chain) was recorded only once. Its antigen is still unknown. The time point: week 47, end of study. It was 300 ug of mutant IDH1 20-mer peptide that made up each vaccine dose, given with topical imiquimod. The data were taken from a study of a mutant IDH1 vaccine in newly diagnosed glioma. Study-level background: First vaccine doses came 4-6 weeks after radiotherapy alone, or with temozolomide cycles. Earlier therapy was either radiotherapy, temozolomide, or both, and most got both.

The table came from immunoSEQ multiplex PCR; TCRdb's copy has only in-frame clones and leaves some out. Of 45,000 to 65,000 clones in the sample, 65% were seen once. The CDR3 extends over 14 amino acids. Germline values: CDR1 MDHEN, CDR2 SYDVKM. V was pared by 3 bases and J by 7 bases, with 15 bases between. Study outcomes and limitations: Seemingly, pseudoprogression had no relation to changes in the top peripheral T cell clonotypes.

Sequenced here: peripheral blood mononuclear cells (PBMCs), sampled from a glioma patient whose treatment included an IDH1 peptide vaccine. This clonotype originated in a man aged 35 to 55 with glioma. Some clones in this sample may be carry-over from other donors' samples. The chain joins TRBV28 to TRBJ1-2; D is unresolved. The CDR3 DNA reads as TGTGCCAGCAGTTTCGGATTAGGGAGGCGTGGCTACACCTTC. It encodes CASSFGLGRRGYTF.